Listed below are T cell receptor beta chains from one sample, sequenced in a study of T cells in Graves' hyperthyroidism and ophthalmopathy. TCRdb fed the multiplex PCR reads into MiXCR, producing one record per CDR3 protein. The table has about 560,000 distinct CDR3 sequences, approximately 14% seen once. Material: blood. Source of these receptors: a woman aged 25-40 years with Graves' hyperthyroidism. CDR3s include the opening cysteine and the closing phenylalanine or tryptophan. D genes are given only for firm matches. Size is stated for part of the rows, as once, few or many counts, or as a class when the clone is expanded.

cdr3_nt	cdr3_aa	v_call	j_call	d_call	clone_size
TGTGCCACCACCACCCGGGTCTCTGGGGCCAACGTCCTGACTTTC	CATTTRVSGANVLTF	TRBV28	TRBJ2-6	NA	many
TGTGCCAGCAGTTTAGCGGGGGCCAGGGGAGGGATGGACGAGCAGTACTTC	CASSLAGARGGMDEQYF	TRBV12-3/TRBV12-4	TRBJ2-7	NA	many
TGTGCCAGCAACTACGATAGCAATCAGCCCCAGCATTTT	CASNYDSNQPQHF	TRBV6-1	TRBJ1-5	NA	few
TGTGCCAGCAGCCAAGATCGAGGTGCAACTAATGAAAAACTGTTTTTT	CASSQDRGATNEKLFF	TRBV4-2	TRBJ1-4	NA	few
TGCAGTGCTAGAGATCTAGCGGGAGGGCCCTCCTACAATGAGCAGTTCTTC	CSARDLAGGPSYNEQFF	TRBV20-1	TRBJ2-1	TRBD2	once
TGTGCCAGCAGCCAAGTGTCTTTGGTGACAACTAATGAAAAACTGTCTTTT	CASSQVSLVTTNEKLSF	TRBV4-2	TRBJ1-4	NA	few
TGTGCCAGCAGCTTAGATCAGCATCTCGCCTACGAGCAGTACTTC	CASSLDQHLAYEQYF	TRBV11-2	TRBJ2-7	NA	few
TGCAGCATCGGAGGTTACACAGATACGCAGTATTTT	CSIGGYTDTQYF	TRBV20-1	TRBJ2-3	NA	many
TGTGCCAGCTCACCACCCTCTTACAATGAGCAGTTCTTC	CASSPPSYNEQFF	TRBV18	TRBJ2-1	NA	few
TGTGCCAGCAGTTTTCTAGCGGGAGTTAGGGCAGATACGCAGTATTTT	CASSFLAGVRADTQYF	TRBV12-3/TRBV12-4	TRBJ2-3	TRBD2	NA
TGTGCCAGCAGTTTAGCGGGCCCCCGGAATACGCAGTATTTT	CASSLAGPRNTQYF	TRBV12-3/TRBV12-4	TRBJ2-3	NA	NA
TGCAGCGCTGGGGGGAACACCGGGGAGCTGCTTTTT	CSAGGNTGELLF	TRBV29-1	TRBJ2-2	NA	NA
TGTGCCAGCAGTTCCCACAGGGTAGGGAACACTGAAGCTTTCTTT	CASSSHRVGNTEAFF	TRBV28	TRBJ1-1	NA	many
TGCGCCAGCAGCCAAACCGCCCAGGTTCCACCCTTCATTAGCTCTGGAAACACCATATATTTT	CASSQTAQVPPFISSGNTIYF	TRBV5-1	TRBJ1-3	NA	NA
TGTGCCAGCAGCTTAGAACGCACTAATGAAAAACTGTTTTTT	CASSLERTNEKLFF	TRBV7-9	TRBJ1-4	NA	many
TGTGCCAGCAGCTTATTGGGGAGTGCCGCGGGAGATACGCAGTATTTT	CASSLLGSAAGDTQYF	TRBV7-2	TRBJ2-3	NA	many
TGTGCCTGGAGTTCAGAGACCCAGTACTTC	CAWSSETQYF	TRBV30	TRBJ2-5	NA	many
TGTGCCAGCAGCCAAGACGACAGATCCCCCTACGAGCAGTACTTC	CASSQDDRSPYEQYF	TRBV3-1	TRBJ2-7	NA	many
TGCAGCGTTGCCGAGGGGGCAGAGACCCAGTACTTC	CSVAEGAETQYF	TRBV29-1	TRBJ2-5	TRBD1	NA
TGCAGCGTTTGTCAGGGGGCTGAGGAGACCCAGTACTTC	CSVCQGAEETQYF	TRBV29-1	TRBJ2-5	TRBD1	many
TGTGCCAGCAGCCCGCTATACGACAGGGGGCCGAACACTGAAGCTTTCTTT	CASSPLYDRGPNTEAFF	TRBV16	TRBJ1-1	TRBD1	many
TGTGCCAGTAGTATCAGACTAGCGGAAACCTACAATGAGCAGTTCTTC	CASSIRLAETYNEQFF	TRBV19	TRBJ2-1	TRBD2	NA
TGCGCCAGCAGCTTGGATCCAGGGCGAGGCTACACCTTC	CASSLDPGRGYTF	TRBV5-1	TRBJ1-2	NA	many
TGTGCCAGCTCACCACCTCGGCAGGTCAGGGAAAAACTGTTTTTT	CASSPPRQVREKLFF	TRBV18	TRBJ1-4	NA	many
TGTGCCAGCAGTTACCGGACTTCACTCTACGAGCAGTACTTC	CASSYRTSLYEQYF	TRBV6-5	TRBJ2-7	NA	many
TGCGCCAGCAGCTTGGATTGGCGGGAGGCCGAAGAGACCCAGTACTTC	CASSLDWREAEETQYF	TRBV5-1	TRBJ2-5	TRBD2	many
TGTGCCAGCAGCTTAGACGCGGGAGGGCCCTACAATGAGCAGTTCTTC	CASSLDAGGPYNEQFF	TRBV7-9	TRBJ2-1	TRBD2	many
TGTGCCTGGAGCGAAACTAGTGCTGAGCAGTTCTTC	CAWSETSAEQFF	TRBV30	TRBJ2-1	NA	NA
TGTGCCAGCACCACCCAGACAGCCCCCTACGAGCAGTACTTC	CASTTQTAPYEQYF	TRBV27	TRBJ2-7	NA	NA
TGTGCCAGCAGACTCTCCGGGGAAGGGACCCAGTACTTC	CASRLSGEGTQYF	TRBV6-2/TRBV6-3	TRBJ2-5	NA	few
TGTGCCAGCAGTTACGCAATACCCCGGGCGACCAGCACAGATACGCAGTATTTT	CASSYAIPRATSTDTQYF	TRBV6-5	TRBJ2-3	NA	NA
TGTGCCAGCAGCTCACTACTAGCGGAGTCCACCGGGGAGCTGTTTTTT	CASSSLLAESTGELFF	TRBV11-1	TRBJ2-2	TRBD2	many
TGCAGTGCTAGGTCGGCGGGAGAGGTAGATACGCAGTATTTT	CSARSAGEVDTQYF	TRBV20-1	TRBJ2-3	TRBD2	many
TGTGCCAGCAGCTTAGGACCAAGCGGCTACGAGCAGTACTTC	CASSLGPSGYEQYF	TRBV7-2	TRBJ2-7	NA	many
TGTGCCAGCAAGGGGGGGGATAGGAACTATGGCTACACCTTC	CASKGGDRNYGYTF	TRBV27	TRBJ1-2	NA	few
TGCGCCAGCAGTGCCCGAGCGACTGGAACTATCTCTGGGGCCAACGTCCTGACTTTC	CASSARATGTISGANVLTF	TRBV10-2	TRBJ2-6	NA	few
TGCGCCAGCAGCACGGGACAGGCGGGAGCTGAGCCCCAGCATTTT	CASSTGQAGAEPQHF	TRBV5-1	TRBJ1-5	TRBD1	many